Following are 26 T cell receptor beta chains from one sample sequenced in a study of blood T cells in healthy people across ages. The use of a sample-barcoded 5' primer and a J-beta primer mix characterized a second PCR of roughly 7 to 12 cycles. TCRdb passed the 5' RACE reads through MiXCR, listing each CDR3 protein once. The sample contains fewer than 800,000 distinct CDR3 sequences, about 34% of which appear only once. Material for sequencing was blood. The receptors derive from a woman aged 80 or over in good health.

Notes on this clonotype: At one end the junction does not follow the germline gene, possibly because of a read error. This sequence joins TRBV7-7 and TRBJ2-5; a weak D match, TRBD2 (5 bases). The CDR3 loop spans 15 amino acids. From germline, CDR1 is SSHAT and CDR2 FNYEAQ (reference sequence). The CDR3 DNA follows: TGTGCTAGCAGCCCGTCAGAAGCGGCACACAATGAGCAGTACTTC. It is translated as CASSPSEAAHNEQYF. Full variable domain (rest looked up from reference TRBV7-7 and TRBJ2-5): GAGVSQSPRYKVTKRGQDVTLRCDPISSHATLYWYQQALGQGPEFLTYFNYEAQPDKSGLPSDRFSAERPEGSISTLTIQRTEQRDSAMYRCASSPSEAAHNEQYFGPGTRLLVL.

On this clonotype: This clone may be a read error of a much larger clone one base away. The V call is TRBV4-3, the J call TRBJ1-2; 8 nucleotides line up with TRBD1. CDR1 and CDR2 (germline): LGHNA, YSLEER. Trimming cost V 3 bases and J 0 bases; bases outside gene matches: 6. The CDR3 totals 16 residues. For the CDR3, the DNA is TGCGCCAGCAGCCACTCGACAGGGGCGGCTAACTATGGCTACACCTTC. This gives the protein CASSHSTGAANYGYTF.

Regarding this clonotype: This could be a read error, since a much larger clone is one nucleotide away. The CDR3 protein is CASSQDLLRIVEAFF. CDR3 sequence (DNA): TGCGCCAGCAGCCAAGATCTCTTACGCATAGTTGAAGCTTTCTTT. The V call is TRBV4-3, the J call TRBJ1-1; D remains ambiguous. V lost 0 bases to trimming and J lost 7 bases, with 15 bases between them. Germline V gives CDR1 LGHNA, CDR2 YSLEER. The CDR3 loop spans 15 amino acids.

As regards this clonotype: Since the CDR3 does not end with the conserved phenylalanine or tryptophan, this likely comes from a read error. The chain uses TRBV20-1 and TRBJ2-5, with D tentatively TRBD1 or TRBD2 (6 bases each). Germline values: CDR1 DFQATT, CDR2 SNEGSKA (reference sequence). V lost 5 bases, J lost 9 bases, and 13 bases lay in between. There are 11 residues in the CDR3. Here the CDR3 reads CSARAGEAQYC. CDR3 nucleotides: TGCAGTGCTCGGGCAGGGGAGGCCCAGTACTGC.

This clonotype was seen repeatedly, ten times or more. V gene TRBV15 combines with J gene TRBJ1-5; the D gene is possibly TRBD1 (5 bases). Per germline, CDR1 LNHNV and CDR2 YYDKDF (reference sequence). The ends were cut back, 0 bases at V and 0 bases at J, with 6 bases in the middle. The CDR3 is 15 residues long. The CDR3 sequence: CATSRDDSSNQPQHF. In DNA form, the CDR3 reads TGTGCCACCAGCAGAGATGACAGTAGCAATCAGCCCCAGCATTTT.

A remark on this clonotype: This may stem from a read error, because a much larger clone lies one nucleotide away. The rearrangement uses TRBV2 and TRBJ2-5; 11 nucleotides line up with TRBD2. The CDR3 contains 15 residues. V was pared by 10 bases and J by 11 bases, with 18 bases of the junction left unmatched. Germline CDR1 SNHLY, CDR2 FYNNEI. CDR3 protein: CAIPASGGIYNEQYF. The CDR3 region has the DNA TGTGCCATCCCTGCTAGCGGGGGGATCTACAATGAGCAGTACTTC.

As concerns this clonotype: One base away lies a much larger clone, so this may be a sequencing read error. The chain is built from TRBV10-3 and TRBJ2-7; the match to TRBD2 covers 7 bases. From germline, CDR1 is ENHRY and CDR2 SYGVKD. The CDR3 runs to 14 residues. The CDR3 loop is CAIREWEGVDEQYF. The DNA of the CDR3 is TGTGCCATCAGGGAGTGGGAGGGCGTGGACGAGCAGTACTTC.

Of note for this clonotype: The junction departs from germline at one end; a sequencing error may be responsible. J is TRBJ2-2 and V is TRBV20-1; TRBD1 matches at 9 bases. This CDR3 has 14 amino acids. CDR1 is DFQATT, CDR2 SNEGSKA, per germline (reference sequence). CDR3: CSAPGQGSTGERFF. Written as DNA, the CDR3 is TGCAGTGCTCCCGGACAGGGGAGCACCGGGGAGCGGTTTTTT.

CDR3 nucleotides: TGCAGCGCCTTACGACAGGGCACAGATACGCAGTATTTT. Translated: CSALRQGTDTQYF. V and J are TRBV29-1 and TRBJ2-3; D might be TRBD1 (6 bases). There are 13 residues in the CDR3. Germline loops: CDR1 SQVTM, CDR2 ANQGSEA. V lost 7 bases and J 1 base, leaving 12 bases between the germline ends.

Many counts were recorded for this clonotype. In DNA, the CDR3 is TGCGCCAGCAGCTTGGAGTCCAGCTTGGCGGATACGCAGTATTTT. Translated: CASSLESSLADTQYF. This rearrangement joins TRBV5-1 to TRBJ2-3; D is undetermined. CDR1 SGHRS and CDR2 YFSETQ come from the germline V gene. CDR3 size: 15 residues. The V end lost 0 bases, the J end lost 6 bases, and 14 bases lay between the germline ends.

This clonotype showed up many times. The CDR3, as DNA: TGCGCCAGCAGCCCCGAGGGACAGGGAAATGCGGACTATGGCTACACCTTC. Its protein product is CASSPEGQGNADYGYTF. The chain links TRBV5-1 to TRBJ1-2, with 9 bases that match TRBD1. The V gene end was trimmed by 4 bases and the J gene end by 3 bases; junction bases not matched to a gene: 13. Per germline, CDR1 SGHRS and CDR2 YFSETQ. The CDR3 is made up of 17 amino acids.

The chain uses TRBV20-1 and TRBJ2-7, with 9 bases aligning to TRBD1. The germline V gene has CDR1 DFQATT and CDR2 SNEGSKA (reference sequence). Trimming cost V 5 bases and J 2 bases; bases outside gene matches: 4. The length of the CDR3 is 13 residues. The CDR3 nucleotides read TGCAGTGCTGGACAGGGGCTCGCCTACGAGCAGTACTTC. It specifies CSAGQGLAYEQYF.

This clonotype was found many times. The CDR3 coding sequence is TGCAGTGCTAGAGATGCCAAAGAGCAGTTCTTC. It encodes CSARDAKEQFF. V usage is TRBV20-1 and J usage is TRBJ2-1; D is ambiguous. The V gene lost 0 bases and the J gene lost 10 bases, with 7 bases spanning the gap. The CDR3 covers 11 residues. CDR1 is DFQATT and CDR2 is SNEGSKA in the germline V gene (reference sequence).

This clonotype has ten or more counts. The chain combines TRBV20-1 with TRBJ2-3; the D gene is possibly TRBD1 (6 bases). With 6 bases removed from V and 2 bases from J, the gap between germline ends came to 15 bases. This CDR3 is 14 amino acids long. Germline CDR1 reads DFQATT; CDR2 reads SNEGSKA (reference sequence). The CDR3 DNA follows: TGCAGTGCGGTGACAGGTCCCCTCACAGATACGCAGTATTTT. This sequence encodes CSAVTGPLTDTQYF.

The genes are TRBV5-1 and TRBJ2-5; D is uncertain. CDR1 and CDR2 from the germline V gene are SGHRS and YFSETQ. Trimming removed 0 bases at V and 0 bases at J, with 9 bases between. The CDR3 is 15 amino acids. Here the CDR3 reads CASSLDGPNQETQYF. Written as DNA, the CDR3 is TGCGCCAGCAGCTTGGATGGACCTAACCAAGAGACCCAGTACTTC.

Of note for this clonotype: One base away lies a much larger clone, so this may be a sequencing read error. This sequence joins TRBV12-3 or TRBV12-4 and TRBJ2-1, with a weak D call TRBD2 (6 bases). V was shortened by 4 bases and J by 10 bases, with 20 bases between the two germline ends. This CDR3 is built from 15 residues. The CDR3 spells CASSSQVGGRGEQFF. The CDR3 nucleotides read TGTGCCAGCAGTTCCCAAGTGGGGGGTCGGGGAGAGCAGTTCTTC.

V is TRBV6-5 and J is TRBJ2-3, with 9 positions matching TRBD1. The V gene's germline CDR1 is MNHEY and CDR2 SVGAGI. V lost 0 bases, J lost 3 bases, and 4 bases stayed unmatched. The CDR3 runs to 16 residues. The CDR3 DNA follows: TGTGCCAGCAGTTACTCCAGGACAGGGGATACAGATACGCAGTATTTT. Translating gives CASSYSRTGDTDTQYF.

This clonotype has more than one count but fewer than ten. One junction end does not reproduce the germline sequence, and a read error may be involved. The chain employs TRBV4-3 and TRBJ1-1; no clear D gene. The CDR3 covers 13 residues. Germline V lookup: CDR1 LGHNA, CDR2 YSLEER. CDR3 sequence reads: CAGSQDSRDEAFF. The CDR3 DNA follows: TGCGCCGGCAGCCAAGATTCTCGGGATGAAGCTTTCTTT.

This clonotype was seen many times. The chain combines TRBV5-1 with TRBJ1-5; 7 positions match TRBD1. This CDR3 has 16 amino acids. CDR1 and CDR2 (germline): SGHRS, YFSETQ. V was pared by 5 bases and J by 2 bases, with 10 bases of the junction left unmatched. CDR3 in amino acids: CASSPGTDLGNQPQHF. CDR3 coding DNA: TGCGCCAGCAGTCCCGGGACAGACCTTGGCAATCAGCCCCAGCATTTT. The whole variable domain, remainder taken from reference TRBV5-1 and TRBJ1-5, is KAGVTQTPRYLIKTRGQQVTLSCSPISGHRSVSWYQQTPGQGLQFLFEYFSETQRNKGNFPGRFSGRQFSNSRSEMNVSTLELGDSALYLCASSPGTDLGNQPQHFGDGTRLSIL.

The CDR3: CAISESSGSIETQYF. The CDR3 coding sequence is TGTGCCATCAGTGAGAGTAGCGGGAGTATTGAGACCCAGTACTTC. V gene TRBV10-3 combines with J gene TRBJ2-5, with 9 nucleotides matching TRBD2. The V segment lost 2 bases and the J segment 5 bases; nucleotides outside the gene matches: 6. Germline CDR1 is ENHRY and CDR2 is SYGVKD. The length of the CDR3 is 15 residues.

This clonotype was counted between two and nine times. A much larger clone is a single base away; this may be a read error. The chain recombines TRBV6-2 or TRBV6-3 with TRBJ2-7, with 7 nucleotides matching TRBD1. The germline CDR1 and CDR2 sequences are MNHEY and SVGEGT. The CDR3 loop spans 14 amino acids. With V trimmed by 6 bases and J by 3 bases, 8 bases remained unmatched. CDR3: CASRYVAGGYEQYF. The CDR3 DNA sequence: TGTGCCAGCAGGTACGTGGCAGGGGGCTACGAGCAGTACTTC.

Only a few counts were recorded for this clonotype. A read error is possible here, since a much larger clone lies one base away. Here the CDR3 DNA reads TGTGCCGGCATCTTGGGGGGCAACACAGATACGCAGTATTTT. The encoded protein is CAGILGGNTDTQYF. The J gene is TRBJ2-3, the V gene TRBV28; D may match TRBD1 or TRBD2 (6 bases each). CDR1 and CDR2 (germline): MDHEN, SYDVKM. The ends were cut back, 11 bases at V and 2 bases at J, with 17 bases in the middle. This CDR3 has 14 amino acids. Full variable domain (outside the CDR3, taken from reference TRBV28 and TRBJ2-3): DVKVTQSSRYLVKRTGEKVFLECVQDMDHENMFWYRQDPGLGLRLIYFSYDVKMKEKGDIPEGYSVSREKKERFSLILESASTNQTSMYLCAGILGGNTDTQYFGPGTRLTVL.

This clonotype occurred a few times. This sequence may be a read error, since a much larger clone differs from it by one base. The chain combines TRBV5-1 with TRBJ2-7; 7 bases match TRBD1. The end of the DNA fits TRBJ2-5 better, so the J call may be wrong. The CDR3 covers 14 residues. Germline V gives CDR1 SGHRS, CDR2 YFSETQ. The CDR3: CASSWGTVRETQYF. The CDR3 nucleotides are TGCGCCAGCAGCTGGGGGACAGTCAGGGAGACCCAGTACTTC.

The sample holds many counts of this clonotype. The chain combines TRBV7-2 with TRBJ2-7; D may be TRBD2 (6 bases). The CDR3 extends over 14 amino acids. Germline V gene sequence: CDR1 SGHTA, CDR2 FQGNSA. V lost 5 bases and J 4 bases, leaving 15 bases between the germline ends. The CDR3 here is CASSRVQRAYEQYF. As DNA, the CDR3 is TGTGCCAGCAGCCGTGTCCAGCGGGCGTACGAGCAGTACTTC.

This clonotype showed up just a few times. The genes are TRBV14 and TRBJ2-7, with 7 bases matching TRBD1. V gave up 4 bases and J gave up 3 bases; unmatched junction bases: 12. CDR1 and CDR2 from the germline V gene are SGHDN and FVKESK. This CDR3 contains 16 residues. CDR3 in amino acids: CASSRMGQSADYEQYF. The CDR3 DNA reads as TGTGCCAGCAGCCGAATGGGACAGTCCGCAGACTACGAGCAGTACTTC. Filled out from reference TRBV14 and TRBJ2-7, the complete variable domain reads EAGVTQFPSHSVIEKGQTVTLRCDPISGHDNLYWYRRVMGKEIKFLLHFVKESKQDESGMPNNRFLAERTGGTYSTLKVQPAELEDSGVYFCASSRMGQSADYEQYFGPGTRLTVT.

This clonotype has a handful of counts. The chain recombines TRBV27 with TRBJ1-2, with D possibly TRBD1 on 5 matching bases. Trimming pared 3 bases from V and 2 bases from J, leaving 10 bases between. Germline V lookup: CDR1 MNHEY, CDR2 SMNVEV (reference sequence). The CDR3 sequence is 14 residues long. DNA of the CDR3: TGTGCCAGCAGTTTCGGCAGGGAGAACTATGGCTACACCTTC. It codes for CASSFGRENYGYTF.